This TCR beta chain was recovered during a study of vaccination effects on CD4 cells after COVID-19. Study at large: Each participant was given two doses of one vaccine (BNT162b2 or mRNA-1273).

Before sequencing took place, the ViraFEST assay used viral peptide pools to expand antigen-specific CD4+ T cells. CD4+ T cells were isolated after nine to ten days of culture. The person had a PCR-confirmed SARS-CoV-2 infection during March to December 2020. On day 3 and again on day 7, half the medium was replaced with IL-2 medium. About this clone itself: The antigen is undetermined.

Sequenced by immunoSEQ multiplex PCR; TCRdb stores in-frame clones only, minus some. The table shows some 35,000 clones, with approximately 78% occurring only once. This TCR was recovered from a human donor who had a prior SARS-CoV-2 infection. The source material was CD4+ T cells from PBMCs cultured with HCoV-NL63 spike peptides, sampled before COVID-19 vaccination.

The CDR3 nucleotides read TGTGCCAGCAGGTTACAGGGGAAAGATACGCAGTATTTT. Translated, it gives CASRLQGKDTQYF. This chain uses TRBV11-3 with TRBJ2-3, with 7 bases matching TRBD1. V dropped 6 bases and J dropped 5; count of bases not matched to a gene: 5. CDR3 length: 13 amino acids. Germline-derived CDR1 and CDR2 are SGHNT and YENEEA. Full variable domain (remainder filled in from reference TRBV11-3 and TRBJ2-3): EAGVVQSPRYKIIEKKQPVAFWCNPISGHNTLYWYLQNLGQGPELLIRYENEEAVDDSQLPKDRFSAERLKGVDSTLKIQPAELGDSAVYLCASRLQGKDTQYFGPGTRLTVL.